Below, 18 T cell receptor beta chains from the same sample are listed, as sequenced in a study of T cell responses to AZD1222 COVID-19 vaccine. The data were produced by immunoSEQ multiplex PCR, yet TCRdb's version contains in-frame clones alone and is incomplete. The table has about 170,000 clones, over 75% seen once. The sample in question was peripheral blood, obtained on day 0 of AZD1222 vaccination. These receptor sequences come from an adult in good health.

This sequence joins TRBV29-1 and TRBJ2-5; 7 nucleotides agree with TRBD2. V trimming: 7 bases; J trimming: 1 base; junction bases outside the gene matches: 18. There are 17 residues in the CDR3. CDR1 SQVTM and CDR2 ANQGSEA come from the germline V gene. DNA for the CDR3: TGCAGCGCAGAGGGCGGGGGAAGGTGGGACCGCCAAGAGACCCAGTACTTC. Protein product: CSAEGGGRWDRQETQYF.

This chain connects TRBV5-1 to TRBJ2-1, with D unresolved. The CDR3 consists of 15 residues. V lost 1 base, J lost 3 bases, and 11 bases lay in between. Germline assignment: CDR1 SGHRS and CDR2 YFSETQ. CDR3 loop: CASSLLGADYNEQFF. In DNA form, the CDR3 reads TGCGCCAGCAGCTTGTTGGGTGCCGACTACAATGAGCAGTTCTTC.

The rearrangement joins TRBV7-9 to TRBJ2-5, with D maybe TRBD2 (5 bases). Germline assignment: CDR1 SEHNR and CDR2 FQNEAQ (reference sequence). CDR3 length: 16 amino acids. The V and J ends lost 1 base and 5 bases respectively, with 17 bases between them. The CDR3 sequence is CASSLGFALGMETQYF. CDR3 bases: TGTGCCAGCAGCTTAGGATTTGCACTAGGGATGGAGACCCAGTACTTC.

The chain links TRBV24-1 to TRBJ1-6; no definite D call. The CDR3 spans 14 residues. CDR1 is KGHDR and CDR2 is SFDVKD in the germline V gene. V lost 4 bases, J lost 5 bases, and 8 bases lay in between. The DNA of the CDR3 is TGTGCCACCAGTGAAGGTAGGGATAATTCACCCCTCCACTTT. Amino acid sequence: CATSEGRDNSPLHF.

This chain uses TRBV2 with TRBJ2-2, with D perhaps TRBD1 (5 bases). There are 13 residues in the CDR3. The V end was cut by 2 bases, the J end by 6 bases, with 7 bases between. The germline CDR1 and CDR2 sequences are SNHLY and FYNNEI. CDR3 sequence (DNA): TGTGCCAGCAGTGAACAGGGTCCCGGGGAGCTGTTTTTT. This gives the protein CASSEQGPGELFF.

This clone has only one observation. The chain carries TRBV5-4 and TRBJ1-4; 7 nucleotides line up with TRBD1. The germline V gene encodes CDR1 SGHNT and CDR2 YYREEE (reference sequence). The CDR3 has 16 amino acids. Trimming at V came to 0 bases and at J to 3 bases, leaving 5 bases not matched to a gene. This CDR3 is CASSLGVTGSNEKLFF. The CDR3 DNA reads as TGTGCCAGCAGCTTGGGGGTGACAGGGTCTAATGAAAAACTGTTTTTT.

The chain links TRBV9 to TRBJ2-2; the D call may be TRBD1 or TRBD2 (5 bases each). Germline assignment: CDR1 SGDLS and CDR2 YYNGEE. The germline V and J ends were trimmed by 0 bases and 2 bases, with 11 bases remaining between them. There are 16 residues in the CDR3. CDR3 residues: CASSVDGDGNTGELFF. The CDR3 DNA follows: TGTGCCAGCAGCGTAGACGGGGACGGCAACACCGGGGAGCTGTTTTTT.

The chain joins TRBV27 to TRBJ1-1; D is unclear. The germline V and J ends were trimmed by 2 bases and 5 bases, with 15 bases remaining between them. Germline V gene data show CDR1 as MNHEY and CDR2 as SMNVEV (reference sequence). The CDR3 covers 15 residues. CDR3 nucleotides: TGTGCCAGCAGTTTAGCCAGAAGGCGGGGTACTGAAGCTTTCTTT. Amino acid sequence: CASSLARRRGTEAFF.

This chain links TRBV6-2 or TRBV6-3 with TRBJ1-2; D gene uncertain. The CDR3 consists of 12 residues. Per the germline V gene, CDR1 is MNHEY and CDR2 is SVGEGT. Trimming shortened V by 3 bases and J by 5 bases, and 7 bases separated the two germline ends. CDR3 amino acids: CASSYDGYGYTF. The CDR3 bases are TGTGCCAGCAGTTATGACGGTTATGGCTACACCTTC.

The chain is built from TRBV6-7 and TRBJ2-7; D remains unclear. TRBV6-7 is treated as an ORF (open reading frame) with a function not yet certain. This CDR3 is 15 amino acids long. V lost 2 bases and J 2 bases, leaving 13 bases between the germline ends. Written as DNA, the CDR3 is TGTGCCAGCAGTTACAGGATCAAAGATCCCTACGAGCAGTACGTC. The encoded protein is CASSYRIKDPYEQYV.

This clone has only one observation. The gene calls are TRBV11-3 and TRBJ2-1; TRBD1 might be the D (5 bases). This CDR3 contains 17 residues. Germline V CDR1 and CDR2: SGHNT, YENEEA. Between the trimmed V and J ends, which lost 5 bases and 4 bases, there was a span of 21 bases. In DNA form, the CDR3 reads TGTGCCAGCAGCCCCGGCAGGGAAAGTCAAATTTACAATGAGCAGTTCTTC. It specifies CASSPGRESQIYNEQFF.

In its sample, this clone was seen a few times. This same CDR3 is encoded by further DNA sequences in the sample. The chain links TRBV5-1 to TRBJ2-5; the D gene is possibly TRBD2 (5 bases). The V and J ends lost 0 bases and 1 base respectively, with 7 bases between them. The CDR3 has 14 residues. From germline, CDR1 is SGHRS and CDR2 YFSETQ. CDR3 region: CASSLERPQETQYF. The DNA for the CDR3 is TGCGCCAGCAGCTTGGAGCGGCCCCAAGAGACCCAGTACTTC.

The genes are TRBV29-1 and TRBJ2-7; 11 bases are a match to TRBD2. V dropped 4 bases and J dropped 1; count of bases not matched to a gene: 9. The germline CDR1 and CDR2 sequences are SQVTM and ANQGSEA. The CDR3 extends over 16 amino acids. The DNA for the CDR3 is TGCAGCGTTGTTATTAGCGGGGGGGTTAGGTCCTACGAGCAGTACTTC. Residues: CSVVISGGVRSYEQYF.

Remarks on this clone: Other DNA sequences within the sample encode an identical CDR3. The V gene is TRBV9, the J gene TRBJ2-7; possible D gene TRBD1, 5 bases. CDR1 and CDR2 (germline): SGDLS, YYNGEE. CDR3 length equals 14 residues. The germline V and J ends were trimmed by 0 bases and 2 bases, with 9 bases remaining between them. CDR3 in amino acids: CASSVGQGAYEQYF. CDR3 coding DNA: TGTGCCAGCAGCGTAGGGCAGGGTGCCTACGAGCAGTACTTC.

This chain joins TRBV27 and TRBJ2-7, with TRBD1 as a possible D gene (6 bases). Germline CDR1 is MNHEY and CDR2 is SMNVEV (reference sequence). The CDR3 is made up of 16 amino acids. Deletions cut 4 bases from V and 2 bases from J, with 18 bases between. The CDR3 region has the DNA TGTGCCAGCAGTTCCCTTAACCAGGGGCCAGCCTACGAGCAGTACGTC. Translation gives CASSSLNQGPAYEQYV.

The chain carries TRBV21-1 and TRBJ1-5. TRBV21-1 is shown as a pseudogene. The CDR3 loop spans 17 amino acids. The CDR3 DNA reads as TGTGCCAGCAGCCCTGGGGAGGTTTACCATAGCAATCAGCCCCAGCATTTT. Its translation: CASSPGEVYHSNQPQHF.

V and J are TRBV19 and TRBJ2-1; 7 bases line up with TRBD1. J lost 3 bases, V lost 10 bases, and 12 bases had no gene match. The CDR3 is 15 amino acids. The germline CDR1 and CDR2 sequences are LNHDA and SQIVND (reference sequence). Here the CDR3 reads CATKAWDSNYNEQFF. CDR3 nucleotides: TGTGCCACCAAAGCCTGGGACAGTAACTACAATGAGCAGTTCTTC.

CDR3 residues: CASTHSGFDTEAFF. For the CDR3, the DNA is TGTGCCAGCACCCACTCAGGGTTTGACACTGAAGCTTTCTTT. The chain combines TRBV27 with TRBJ1-1; tentative D call: TRBD1 (5 bases). CDR3 length equals 14 residues. V gave up 7 bases and J gave up 3 bases, with 15 bases separating them. Germline assignment: CDR1 MNHEY and CDR2 SMNVEV (reference sequence).